A single sample gave rise to the 10 T cell receptor beta chains below, sequenced in a study of blood T cell repertoires in COVID-19. Sequenced by immunoSEQ multiplex PCR; TCRdb stores in-frame clones only, minus some. The sample includes some 390,000 clones, 80% to 90% of them seen just once. Sequencing was performed on PBMCs or T cells enriched from blood (not recorded which). These receptors were taken from a young man who had recovered from COVID-19.

This chain joins TRBV14 and TRBJ2-3; 13 nucleotides align to TRBD2. Germline lookup yields CDR1 SGHDN and CDR2 FVKESK. J gave up 5 bases and V 1 base, and 21 bases lay outside the gene matches. The CDR3 has 22 residues. In DNA form, the CDR3 reads TGTGCCAGCAGCCAAGCGGCAGACGGACTAGCGGGAGTAGTTTGGCAAAAAGATACGCAGTATTTT. Amino acid sequence: CASSQAADGLAGVVWQKDTQYF.

V usage is TRBV1 and J usage is TRBJ1-5; the table names TRBD1, a call not compared with the DNA. TRBV1 constitutes a pseudogene. The CDR3 extends over 17 amino acids. The CDR3 is CTSSRGTGGYSNQPQHF. The CDR3 region has the DNA TGCACCAGCAGCCGAGGGACAGGGGGTTATAGCAATCAGCCCCAGCATTTT.

In DNA, the CDR3 is TGTGCCAGCAGCTTAAACCCGCTAGCGGCCTCCTACAATGAGCAGTTCTTC. Its translation is CASSLNPLAASYNEQFF. This chain joins TRBV7-2 and TRBJ2-1, with 7 bases aligning to TRBD2. The ends lost 2 bases at V and 0 bases at J; junction bases unmatched: 7. The CDR3 runs 17 residues. Germline V gene data show CDR1 as SGHTA and CDR2 as FQGNSA. Looking up the rest from reference TRBV7-2 and TRBJ2-1 gives the full variable domain: GAGVSQSPSNKVTEKGKDVELRCDPISGHTALYWYRQSLGQGLEFLIYFQGNSAPDKSGLPSDRFSAERTGGSVSTLTIQRTQQEDSAVYLCASSLNPLAASYNEQFFGPGTRLTVL.

Only one count was recorded for this clone. V gene TRBV29-1 combines with J gene TRBJ2-1; D not resolved. Germline assignment: CDR1 SQVTM and CDR2 ANQGSEA. The CDR3 extends over 11 amino acids. Trimming took off 6 bases at V and 9 bases at J, with 12 bases between the two ends. The CDR3 loop reads CSVTPPGEQFF. The CDR3 bases are TGCAGCGTCACCCCGCCAGGTGAGCAGTTCTTC.

This clone showed up just once. The chain employs TRBV28 and TRBJ2-2; possibly TRBD2 for D (5 bases). Germline V CDR1 and CDR2: MDHEN, SYDVKM. The CDR3 has 13 residues. Trimming shortened V by 3 bases and J by 7 bases, and 9 bases separated the two germline ends. The CDR3 DNA reads TGTGCCAGCAGTTTGAGGGAAGGCGGGGAGCTGTTTTTT. Amino acids: CASSLREGGELFF.

The rearrangement links TRBV28 to TRBJ2-5; 8 positions match TRBD1. The germline V gene encodes CDR1 MDHEN and CDR2 SYDVKM. V trimming: 5 bases; J trimming: 5 bases; junction bases outside the gene matches: 13. This CDR3 spans 16 amino acids. The CDR3 sequence: CASSTMTGVLVETQYF. For the CDR3, the DNA is TGTGCCAGCAGTACAATGACAGGGGTATTGGTGGAGACCCAGTACTTC.

This CDR3 reads CASSSNRGANYGYTF. In DNA, the CDR3 is TGTGCCAGCAGTTCAAACAGGGGCGCCAACTATGGCTACACCTTC. This sequence joins TRBV2 and TRBJ1-2; 7 bases agree with TRBD1. Germline V gives CDR1 SNHLY, CDR2 FYNNEI. CDR3 length: 15 residues. The trim removed 5 bases at V and 2 bases at J, leaving 8 bases unmatched.

V usage is TRBV19 and J usage is TRBJ2-7; TRBD1 aligns across 9 bases. V shed 3 bases and J 3 bases; nucleotides not matched to a gene: 6. CDR3 length: 15 residues. In germline, CDR1 is LNHDA, CDR2 SQIVND (reference sequence). The CDR3 reads CASSMEQGANYEQYF. CDR3 DNA sequence: TGTGCCAGTAGTATGGAACAGGGGGCAAACTACGAGCAGTACTTC.

The gene calls are TRBV19 and TRBJ2-7, with 8 bases fitting TRBD1. J gave up 3 bases and V 1 base, and 5 bases lay outside the gene matches. Per germline, CDR1 LNHDA and CDR2 SQIVND (reference sequence). CDR3 length equals 15 residues. The CDR3: CASSIGDRGFYEQYF. The CDR3 DNA follows: TGTGCCAGTAGTATAGGTGACAGGGGCTTCTACGAGCAGTACTTC.

The V gene is TRBV2, the J gene TRBJ2-7; 8 bases are a match to TRBD1. Germline trimming cut 3 bases from V and 5 bases from J; bases unmatched to any gene: 6. Per germline, CDR1 SNHLY and CDR2 FYNNEI. The CDR3 has 14 amino acids. This CDR3 is CASSDAGGADEQYF. The CDR3 DNA is TGTGCCAGCAGTGACGCAGGGGGCGCGGACGAGCAGTACTTC.